This passage covers 8 T cell receptor beta chains from one sample sequenced in a study of control samples from healthy donors and cancer patients. TCRdb's copy holds only in-frame clones and misses some; the assay was immunoSEQ multiplex PCR. The table lists about 98,000 clones, around three quarters of them singletons. Sequenced input: blood. These receptors were taken from a woman aged 25-40 years in good health.

J is TRBJ1-2 and V is TRBV4-2; 7 bases match TRBD1. CDR1 LGHNA and CDR2 YNFKEQ come from the germline V gene. After removal of 2 bases from V and 6 bases from J, the junction contained 9 bases not matched to a gene. This CDR3 is built from 15 residues. Written as DNA, the CDR3 is TGTGCCAGCAGCCAACAAACGACAGGGAGCGATGGCTACACCTTC. Amino acids: CASSQQTTGSDGYTF.

In its sample, this clone was seen a few times. The CDR3 loop reads CASSLYPGSYEQYF. The DNA for the CDR3 is TGTGCCAGCAGCTTATATCCCGGCAGCTACGAGCAGTACTTC. The chain joins TRBV11-2 to TRBJ2-7; the D is unclear. The CDR3 loop spans 14 amino acids. Trimming removed 2 bases at V and 3 bases at J, with 11 bases between. Germline CDR1 and CDR2: SGHAT and FQNNGV.

The chain links TRBV7-3 to TRBJ2-1; either TRBD1 or TRBD2 may supply D (5 bases each). V was shortened by 4 bases and J by 0 bases, with 10 bases between the two germline ends. This CDR3 spans 15 amino acids. Germline CDR1 reads SGHTA; CDR2 reads FQGTGA. This CDR3 reads CASSSGASSYNEQFF. The CDR3 DNA sequence: TGTGCCAGCAGCTCCGGGGCCAGCTCCTACAATGAGCAGTTCTTC. Together with reference TRBV7-3 and TRBJ2-1, the CDR3 gives the full variable domain: GAGVSQTPSNKVTEKGKYVELRCDPISGHTALYWYRQSLGQGPEFLIYFQGTGAADDSGLPNDRFFAVRPEGSVSTLKIQRTERGDSAVYLCASSSGASSYNEQFFGPGTRLTVL.

This clone was detected only once. The V call is TRBV29-1, the J call TRBJ2-7, with D possibly TRBD1 on 6 matching bases. The CDR3 has 12 amino acids. V gave up 0 bases and J gave up 5 bases, with 8 bases separating them. The germline V gene encodes CDR1 SQVTM and CDR2 ANQGSEA. CDR3 coding DNA: TGCAGCGTTGAAGAAGCAGGGGACGAGCAGTACTTC. This codes for CSVEEAGDEQYF.

This clone was found a few times. This rearrangement joins TRBV12-2 to TRBJ1-3. TRBV12-2 constitutes a pseudogene. The CDR3 is 15 residues long. As DNA, the CDR3 is TGTGCAAGTCGCCCGGACCCAGGAGCTGGAAACACCATATATTTT. Translation gives CASRPDPGAGNTIYF.

The CDR3 region is CASSLDRTNYNEQFF. The CDR3 DNA reads TGTGCCAGCAGCCTCGACAGAACAAATTACAATGAGCAGTTCTTC. This chain links TRBV11-2 with TRBJ2-1; D may be TRBD1 (5 bases). The germline CDR1 and CDR2 sequences are SGHAT and FQNNGV. The CDR3 spans 15 residues. The ends were cut back, 5 bases at V and 4 bases at J, with 15 bases in the middle.

CDR3 region: CASSSLQGQPYNYGYTF. The DNA for the CDR3 is TGTGCCAGCAGCTCCTTACAGGGACAGCCGTACAACTATGGCTACACCTTC. The rearrangement uses TRBV7-4 and TRBJ1-2, with 7 bases that match TRBD1. The junction had 13 bases not matched to a gene; V was cut back by 4 bases and J by 2 bases. CDR1 and CDR2 (germline): SGHVT, SQSDAQ. The CDR3 runs 17 residues.

The chain couples TRBV18 to TRBJ1-1; possibly TRBD1 for D (5 bases). The ends were cut back, 8 bases at V and 0 bases at J, with 10 bases in the middle. Germline V gives CDR1 KGHSH, CDR2 LQKENI. The CDR3 extends over 13 amino acids. For the CDR3, the DNA is TGTGCCAGCCAGGAGGGGTTGAACACTGAAGCTTTCTTT. This gives the protein CASQEGLNTEAFF. The full variable domain, rest sourced from reference TRBV18 and TRBJ1-1, is NAGVMQNPRHLVRRRGQEARLRCSPMKGHSHVYWYRQLPEEGLKFMVYLQKENIIDESGMPKERFSAEFPKEGPSILRIQQVVRGDSAAYFCASQEGLNTEAFFGQGTRLTVV.